This entry concerns a single TCR beta chain. Method: immunoSEQ multiplex PCR; TCRdb's copy keeps in-frame clones and lacks some. The sample contains 200,000 or so clones, roughly 81% of which appear only once. This record comes from a study of blood T cell repertoires in COVID-19. Trimming left V 3 bases short and J 5 bases short, with 10 bases between. CDR3 size: 13 residues. Germline V gene lookup returns CDR1 KGHSH and CDR2 LQKENI. V and J are TRBV18 and TRBJ1-2, with D perhaps matching TRBD1 (6 bases). This clonotype was sampled from an older woman with active or convalescent COVID-19. Sequenced material: peripheral blood. CDR3 protein: CASSPGGLYGYTF. The CDR3, as DNA: TGTGCCAGCTCACCTGGGGGCCTGTATGGCTACACCTTC.